In its sample, the clone carrying this TCR beta chain was seen once. The data were produced by immunoSEQ multiplex PCR, yet TCRdb's version contains in-frame clones alone and is incomplete. Found here are 150,000 to 200,000 clones, around 85% of them singletons; the top ten hold roughly 15%. Germline V gene sequence: CDR1 MNHEY, CDR2 SVGAGI. V shed 0 bases, J shed 4 bases, and the junction held 9 bases outside the gene matches. The CDR3 contains 16 residues. These data are taken from a study of cytomegalovirus exposure and HLA in healthy donors. The chain joins TRBV6-5 to TRBJ2-7; TRBD1 matches at 7 bases. Sample: PBMCs. The TCR originated in a man younger than 30 in good health and CMV-seropositive. The CDR3 sequence: CASSYSSETGIYEQYF. In DNA form, the CDR3 reads TGTGCCAGCAGTTACTCGAGTGAGACAGGGATTTACGAGCAGTACTTC.